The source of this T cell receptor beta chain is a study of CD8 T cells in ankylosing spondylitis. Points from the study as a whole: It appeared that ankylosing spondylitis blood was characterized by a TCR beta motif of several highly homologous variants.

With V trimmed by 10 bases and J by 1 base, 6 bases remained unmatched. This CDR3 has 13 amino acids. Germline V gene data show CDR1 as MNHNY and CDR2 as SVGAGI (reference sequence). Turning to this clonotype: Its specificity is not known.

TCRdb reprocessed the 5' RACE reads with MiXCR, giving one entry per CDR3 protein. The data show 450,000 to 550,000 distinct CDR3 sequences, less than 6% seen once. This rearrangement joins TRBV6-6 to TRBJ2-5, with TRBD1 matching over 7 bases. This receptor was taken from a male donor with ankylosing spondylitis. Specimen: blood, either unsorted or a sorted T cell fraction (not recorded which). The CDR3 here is CAIAPGGQETQYF. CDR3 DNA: TGTGCCATCGCACCAGGGGGCCAAGAGACCCAGTACTTC.